Presented here are 26 T cell receptor beta chains from one specimen sequenced in a study of cytomegalovirus exposure and HLA in healthy donors. PCR amplification relied on 60 Vbeta primers (plus 13 Jbeta primers). TCRdb keeps only in-frame clones here, not all; method: immunoSEQ multiplex PCR. The data show about 180,000 clones, with 75% to 80% seen just once and approximately 6% held by the top ten. Sample: PBMCs. The source is a middle-aged man in good health and CMV-seropositive.

This rearrangement joins TRBV9 to TRBJ1-3; D is unresolved. The CDR3 is 14 residues long. CDR1 is SGDLS and CDR2 is YYNGEE in the germline V gene. With 3 bases removed from V and 2 bases from J, the gap between germline ends came to 9 bases. CDR3 DNA sequence: TGTGCCAGCAGCGGTGGGAGCCCTGGAAACACCATATATTTT. It is translated as CASSGGSPGNTIYF.

CDR3 residues: CASRGQQETQYF. The DNA for the CDR3 is TGTGCCAGCAGGGGACAGCAAGAGACCCAGTACTTC. The gene calls are TRBV2 and TRBJ2-5; TRBD1 aligns across 7 bases. V shed 6 bases, J shed 2 bases, and the junction held 0 bases outside the gene matches. The germline CDR1 and CDR2 sequences are SNHLY and FYNNEI. This CDR3 comprises 12 residues.

The chain employs TRBV11-2 and TRBJ1-1, with D hard to call. Trimming took off 3 bases at V and 0 bases at J, with 5 bases between the two ends. Germline CDR1 and CDR2: SGHAT and FQNNGV. The CDR3 has 13 amino acids. The DNA for the CDR3 is TGTGCCAGCAGCTTTCAGGTGAACACTGAAGCTTTCTTT. The encoded protein is CASSFQVNTEAFF.

This clone has only a few counts. V usage is TRBV7-9 and J usage is TRBJ2-2; 12 nucleotides agree with TRBD1. Germline V gives CDR1 SEHNR, CDR2 FQNEAQ (reference sequence). The V and J ends lost 5 bases and 5 bases, in that order; junction bases with no gene match: 9. This CDR3 region has 17 residues. CDR3 region: CASSPTPGQGATGELFF. For the CDR3, the DNA is TGTGCCAGCAGCCCGACGCCGGGACAGGGGGCAACCGGGGAGCTGTTTTTT. Together with reference TRBV7-9 and TRBJ2-2, the CDR3 gives the full variable domain: DTGVSQNPRHKITKRGQNVTFRCDPISEHNRLYWYRQTLGQGPEFLTYFQNEAQLEKSRLLSDRFSAERPKGSFSTLEIQRTEQGDSAMYLCASSPTPGQGATGELFFGEGSRLTVL.

The chain combines TRBV15 with TRBJ2-7; D is ambiguous. The germline V gene has CDR1 LNHNV and CDR2 YYDKDF (reference sequence). The CDR3 loop spans 13 amino acids. The V end lost 0 bases, the J end lost 2 bases, and 5 bases lay between the germline ends. The CDR3 protein is CATSREFAYEQYF. CDR3 in DNA: TGTGCCACCAGCAGAGAGTTCGCCTACGAGCAGTACTTC.

The chain joins TRBV5-1 to TRBJ2-3; TRBD2 aligns across 9 bases. The CDR3 covers 17 residues. Germline CDR1 SGHRS, CDR2 YFSETQ. Trimming took 0 bases from V and 3 from J; bases not matched to a gene: 8. The CDR3 loop reads CASSLGLAGGATDTQYF. The CDR3 DNA is TGCGCCAGCAGCTTGGGGCTCGCGGGAGGGGCAACAGATACGCAGTATTTT.

As concerns this clone: One end of the junction is discordant with germline, which a read error may explain. The rearrangement links TRBV5-1 to TRBJ2-5; 9 nucleotides line up with TRBD2. This CDR3 has 16 amino acids. CDR1 and CDR2 from the germline V gene are SGHRS and YFSETQ. CDR3 loop: CASRLGVAGVEETQYF. The CDR3 nucleotides are TGCGCCAGCAGATTGGGGGTAGCGGGAGTGGAGGAGACCCAGTACTTC.

This clone occurred a few times. This chain links TRBV6-5 with TRBJ1-1, with a possible D match to TRBD1 (5 bases). V gave up 6 bases and J gave up 5 bases, with 10 bases separating them. The V gene's germline CDR1 is MNHEY and CDR2 SVGAGI. CDR3 length: 12 residues. The chain's CDR3 is CASRGVWTEAFF. CDR3 in DNA: TGTGCCAGCAGAGGGGTGTGGACTGAAGCTTTCTTT.

The chain joins TRBV6-5 to TRBJ1-5, with 9 bases lining up with TRBD1. Germline V gene lookup returns CDR1 MNHEY and CDR2 SVGAGI. J was trimmed by 0 bases and V by 5 bases; bases with no gene match: 2. The CDR3 covers 15 residues. The CDR3 nucleotides are TGTGCCAGCAGTCGGACAGGGGATAGCAATCAGCCCCAGCATTTT. Translation: CASSRTGDSNQPQHF.

The rearrangement links TRBV11-1 to TRBJ2-2, with TRBD2 matching over 14 bases. The CDR3 extends over 17 amino acids. Germline V gene lookup returns CDR1 SGHAT and CDR2 FQDESV (reference sequence). V gave up 5 bases and J gave up 5 bases; unmatched junction bases: 7. CDR3 region: CASSPTSGRAFTGELFF. The CDR3 DNA is TGTGCCAGCAGCCCGACTAGCGGGAGGGCGTTTACCGGGGAGCTGTTTTTT.

As DNA, the CDR3 is TGTGCCAGCAGCTTGCAACAGGCCGGGGAGCTGTTTTTT. It codes for CASSLQQAGELFF. The V call is TRBV7-3, the J call TRBJ2-2, with D possibly being TRBD1 (5 bases). Trimming removed 3 bases at V and 6 bases at J, with 8 bases between. This CDR3 comprises 13 residues. Per germline, CDR1 SGHTA and CDR2 FQGTGA.

This sequence joins TRBV5-1 and TRBJ2-7; a possible D gene is TRBD2 (10 bases). The CDR3 totals 17 residues. The ends were cut back, 4 bases at V and 5 bases at J, with 25 bases in the middle. The germline V gene encodes CDR1 SGHRS and CDR2 YFSETQ. In DNA, the CDR3 is TGCGCCAGCAGCCGCAACCCGGGACAGGGACTAGCGCACGAGCAGTACTTC. This encodes CASSRNPGQGLAHEQYF.

The gene calls are TRBV29-1 and TRBJ2-2; possibly TRBD2 for D (5 bases). This CDR3 has 13 residues. Germline V CDR1 and CDR2: SQVTM, ANQGSEA. Trimming shortened V by 7 bases and J by 1 base, and 10 bases separated the two germline ends. This chain's CDR3 is CSAWRRNTGELFF. CDR3 coding DNA: TGCAGCGCATGGAGGCGGAACACCGGGGAGCTGTTTTTT.

This chain joins TRBV19 and TRBJ2-2; maybe TRBD2 (7 bases). The germline V and J ends were trimmed by 9 bases and 1 base, with 12 bases remaining between them. The CDR3 totals 14 residues. CDR1 is LNHDA and CDR2 is SQIVND in the germline V gene (reference sequence). CDR3 sequence reads: CARGGLMNTGELFF. The CDR3 nucleotides are TGTGCCAGAGGGGGACTAATGAACACCGGGGAGCTGTTTTTT.

The V and J genes are TRBV18 and TRBJ2-7; the D gene is possibly TRBD1 (6 bases). The CDR3 is 13 residues long. Germline V gene data show CDR1 as KGHSH and CDR2 as LQKENI. V shed 1 base and J shed 3 bases, with 7 bases lying between them. Here the CDR3 DNA reads TGTGCCAGCTCACCACAGGGGGACTACGAGCAGTACTTC. Its translation is CASSPQGDYEQYF.

This sequence joins TRBV28 and TRBJ2-5; possibly TRBD2 for D (7 bases). CDR1 MDHEN and CDR2 SYDVKM come from the germline V gene. This CDR3 has 16 amino acids. Trimming pared 7 bases from V and 2 bases from J, leaving 20 bases between. In DNA form, the CDR3 reads TGTGCCAGCACCGGTCCAGGGGAGGGGACTCAAGAGACCCAGTACTTC. This gives the protein CASTGPGEGTQETQYF. Using reference TRBV28 and TRBJ2-5 for the parts outside the CDR3, the full variable domain is DVKVTQSSRYLVKRTGEKVFLECVQDMDHENMFWYRQDPGLGLRLIYFSYDVKMKEKGDIPEGYSVSREKKERFSLILESASTNQTSMYLCASTGPGEGTQETQYFGPGTRLLVL.

This clone was picked up one time. The chain employs TRBV28 and TRBJ1-1; the D gene is possibly TRBD1 (6 bases). Trimming shortened V by 6 bases and J by 0 bases, and 14 bases separated the two germline ends. The germline V gene encodes CDR1 MDHEN and CDR2 SYDVKM. This CDR3 has 15 residues. Here the CDR3 reads CASSPGGDMNTEAFF. The CDR3, as DNA: TGTGCCAGCAGCCCGGGGGGGGACATGAACACTGAAGCTTTCTTT.

Worth noting for this clone: Relative to the germline gene, one junction end is altered; a read error may explain this. This chain links TRBV5-4 with TRBJ2-6; D possibly corresponds to TRBD1 (5 bases). This CDR3 spans 16 amino acids. Germline CDR1 SGHNT, CDR2 YYREEE (reference sequence). CDR3 DNA sequence: TGTGCCAGCAGCCGAGGATCGGGCTCTGGGGCCAACGGCCTGACTTTC. This translates into CASSRGSGSGANGLTF.

This clone has only a few counts. The chain uses TRBV5-1 and TRBJ1-4; a weak D match, TRBD1 (5 bases). Between the trimmed V and J ends, which lost 4 bases and 0 bases, there was a span of 7 bases. The CDR3 consists of 14 residues. Germline V CDR1 and CDR2: SGHRS, YFSETQ. CDR3 nucleotides: TGCGCCAGCAGCCGGGACTCAACTAATGAAAAACTGTTTTTT. Its translation is CASSRDSTNEKLFF.

The chain combines TRBV5-1 with TRBJ2-7; maybe TRBD1 (7 bases). The V gene lost 7 bases and the J gene lost 5 bases, with 22 bases spanning the gap. Germline V gene sequence: CDR1 SGHRS, CDR2 YFSETQ. The CDR3 has 15 amino acids. CDR3 in amino acids: CASYNEGGAGNEQYF. The DNA for the CDR3 is TGCGCCAGCTATAACGAAGGGGGCGCGGGGAACGAGCAGTACTTC.

The chain combines TRBV5-4 with TRBJ2-7, with D possibly matching TRBD2 (5 bases). The ends were cut back, 4 bases at V and 3 bases at J, with 14 bases in the middle. The CDR3 runs to 14 residues. Germline CDR1 and CDR2: SGHNT and YYREEE (reference sequence). CDR3 DNA sequence: TGTGCCAGCAGCCTGGACTCAAGAAACTACGAGCAGTACTTC. Translating gives CASSLDSRNYEQYF.

The genes are TRBV27 and TRBJ2-2; D not resolved. Germline V gene data show CDR1 as MNHEY and CDR2 as SMNVEV (reference sequence). The CDR3 is 13 amino acids. Trimming pared 6 bases from V and 2 bases from J, leaving 7 bases between. The CDR3 DNA is TGTGCCAGCAGGCACAGCAACACCGGGGAGCTGTTTTTT. It codes for CASRHSNTGELFF.

This sequence joins TRBV28 and TRBJ2-2; TRBD1 matches at 12 bases. V lost 6 bases and J lost 7; bases outside the gene matches: 15. CDR1 and CDR2 from the germline V gene are MDHEN and SYDVKM. The CDR3 spans 18 residues. The CDR3 loop is CASSRTGTGGNRGGELFF. CDR3 DNA: TGTGCCAGCAGCAGAACAGGGACAGGGGGCAATAGAGGCGGGGAGCTGTTTTTT. Supplemented by reference TRBV28 and TRBJ2-2, the full variable domain reads DVKVTQSSRYLVKRTGEKVFLECVQDMDHENMFWYRQDPGLGLRLIYFSYDVKMKEKGDIPEGYSVSREKKERFSLILESASTNQTSMYLCASSRTGTGGNRGGELFFGEGSRLTVL.

CDR3 sequence reads: CASSSSGTGGYNEQFF. The CDR3 nucleotides read TGTGCCAGCAGCTCCTCCGGGACAGGGGGATACAATGAGCAGTTCTTC. The rearrangement links TRBV11-3 to TRBJ2-1, with 11 bases lining up with TRBD1. The junction had 6 bases not matched to a gene; V was cut back by 4 bases and J by 4 bases. This CDR3 has 16 residues. Per germline, CDR1 SGHNT and CDR2 YENEEA.

This chain links TRBV7-9 with TRBJ1-1; 7 bases align to TRBD1. V gave up 5 bases and J gave up 3 bases; unmatched junction bases: 9. The germline CDR1 and CDR2 sequences are SEHNR and FQNEAQ (reference sequence). This CDR3 spans 15 amino acids. Written as DNA, the CDR3 is TGTGCCAGCAGCCACAGGACAGGATGGGACACTGAAGCTTTCTTT. Its translation is CASSHRTGWDTEAFF.

To note about this clone: In the same sample, other DNA sequences code for this CDR3. The chain links TRBV19 to TRBJ2-7; 8 positions agree with TRBD2. Germline V CDR1 and CDR2: LNHDA, SQIVND (reference sequence). The J segment lost 7 bases and the V segment lost 4 bases, leaving 9 bases of the junction unmatched. The CDR3 is 14 residues long. CDR3 amino acids: CASSNALAGGEQYF. The CDR3 DNA sequence: TGTGCCAGTAGTAATGCTCTAGCGGGCGGTGAGCAGTACTTC.